This TCR beta chain was obtained from a study of shared clonotypes between healthy human individuals. Germline V CDR1 and CDR2: WSHSY, SAAADI. The CDR3 spans 13 residues. V shed 4 bases, J shed 4 bases, and the junction held 0 bases outside the gene matches. TCRdb's table, derived via immunoSEQ multiplex PCR, lists solely in-frame clones and lacks some. The table records about 1.5 million clones, under 99% of them present only once. Donors, without exception, were Caucasian adults residing in Nashville, Tennessee. Sequenced sample: naive CD4+ T cells sorted from blood. The subset here: CD45RA+ positively selected. The chain has TRBV10-2 and TRBJ2-3, with 9 bases that match TRBD2. This sequence was found in a man aged 30 to 39 in good health. The CDR3 reads CASSGTSADTQYF. Written as DNA, the CDR3 is TGCGCCAGCAGTGGGACTAGCGCAGATACGCAGTATTTT.